Listed below are T cell receptor beta chains from one sample, sequenced in a study of neurological immune-mediated disorders. TCRdb re-called the 5' RACE reads through MiXCR, storing one row per CDR3 protein. The data contain some 83,000 distinct CDR3 sequences, 2.5% to 3% of them singletons. Sequenced sample: PBMCs. Every receptor here comes from a woman between 25 and 40 years old with multiple sclerosis. The CDR3 runs from the conserved cysteine through the conserved F or W. A D gene is named only where the DNA matches it firmly. The size entry gives once, few, many or a size class.

v_gene	j_gene	abundance	d_gene	CDR3aa	CDR3nt
TRBV5-6	TRBJ2-5	many	.	CASSLEYQETQYF	TGTGCCAGCAGCTTGGAATACCAAGAGACCCAGTACTTC
TRBV10-2	TRBJ2-5	many	.	CASGGPLGPEETQYF	TGCGCCAGCGGGGGTCCCTTGGGCCCGGAAGAGACCCAGTACTTC
TRBV7-2	TRBJ2-4	many	.	CVPVKGDIQYF	TGTGTCCCAGTGAAGGGGGACATTCAGTACTTC
TRBV6-5	TRBJ2-7	many	.	CASSFRAGGPSSYEQYF	TGTGCCAGCAGTTTCCGGGCGGGCGGGCCAAGCTCCTACGAGCAGTACTTC
TRBV5-1	TRBJ2-7	many	.	CASSFGQAYEQYF	TGCGCCAGCAGCTTCGGTCAGGCCTACGAGCAGTACTTC
TRBV11-2	TRBJ2-7	many	.	CASSLGPGSEQYF	TGTGCCAGCAGCTTAGGTCCCGGCAGCGAGCAGTACTTC
TRBV7-2	TRBJ2-2	many	TRBD2	CASSLRTSGNTGELFF	TGTGCCAGCAGCCTACGGACTAGCGGGAACACCGGGGAGCTGTTTTTT
TRBV5-1	TRBJ2-1	many	.	CASSLGSGGPRDEQFF	TGCGCCAGCAGCTTGGGGTCAGGCGGGCCAAGGGATGAGCAGTTCTTC
TRBV7-9	TRBJ1-4	many	TRBD1	CASSQTGRLWEKLFF	TGTGCCAGCAGCCAGACAGGGAGGCTGTGGGAAAAACTGTTTTTT
TRBV12-3/TRBV12-4	TRBJ1-3	many	.	CASSLDLGNTIYF	TGTGCCAGCAGTTTAGACTTAGGAAACACCATATATTTT
TRBV3-1	TRBJ1-1	many	TRBD1	CASSYRDRENTEAFF	TGTGCCAGCAGCTACCGGGACAGGGAAAACACTGAAGCTTTCTTT